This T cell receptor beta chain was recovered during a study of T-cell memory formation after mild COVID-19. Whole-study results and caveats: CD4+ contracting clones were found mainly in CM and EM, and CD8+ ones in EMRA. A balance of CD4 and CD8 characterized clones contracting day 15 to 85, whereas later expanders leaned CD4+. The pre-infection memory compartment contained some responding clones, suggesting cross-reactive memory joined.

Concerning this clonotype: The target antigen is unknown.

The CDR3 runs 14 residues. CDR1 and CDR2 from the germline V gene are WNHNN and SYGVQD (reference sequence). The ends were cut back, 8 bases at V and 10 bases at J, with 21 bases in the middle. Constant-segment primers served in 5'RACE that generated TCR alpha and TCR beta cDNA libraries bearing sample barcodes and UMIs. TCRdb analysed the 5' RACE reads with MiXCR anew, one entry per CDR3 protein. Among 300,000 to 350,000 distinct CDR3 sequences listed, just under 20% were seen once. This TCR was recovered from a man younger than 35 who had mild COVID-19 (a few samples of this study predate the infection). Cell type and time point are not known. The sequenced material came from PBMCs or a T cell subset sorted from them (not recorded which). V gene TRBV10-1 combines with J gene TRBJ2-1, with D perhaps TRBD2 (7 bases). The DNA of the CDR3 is TGCGCCAGCTCCAGGACAGTCGGGCGGGGGGAGCAGTTCTTC. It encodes CASSRTVGRGEQFF.